This T cell receptor beta chain was sequenced for a study of beta chain features in type 1 diabetes. This clone was counted only a few times. The target antigen is unknown. The CDR3 extends over 15 amino acids. Trimming stripped 6 bases from V and 1 base from J, with 16 bases between. Germline values: CDR1 MNHNY, CDR2 SVGAGI (reference sequence). Whole-study results and caveats: The study notes PCR might favor shorter templates equally in patients and controls.

A CD45RO/CCR7/CD25/CD127/CD95/CD27 panel sorted naive, central memory, regulatory and stem cell-like memory CD4+ cells. Reverse transcription of all isolated RNA meant that expressed TCRB transcripts were sequenced. Generated by immunoSEQ multiplex PCR, the TCRdb table keeps only in-frame clones and is missing some. Counted here are 970,000 or so clones, about a sixth occurring once; the ten biggest clones make up 0.023%. Specimen: naive CD4+ T cells from blood. The chain joins TRBV6-6 to TRBJ2-7; D perhaps matches TRBD1 (6 bases). The TCR originated in a woman under 30 in good health. The CDR3 DNA reads as TGTGCCAGCAGCATTCGCAGGGGAATTTCCTACGAGCAGTACTTC. It yields the protein CASSIRRGISYEQYF.